This TCR beta chain was captured by sequencing in a study of shared clonotypes between healthy human individuals. Produced via immunoSEQ multiplex PCR; TCRdb's table is partial and in-frame only. In the table there are millions of clones, over 85% of which are singletons. The V end was cut by 7 bases, the J end by 0 bases, with 9 bases between. Germline CDR1 SEHNR, CDR2 FQNEAQ (reference sequence). This CDR3 comprises 14 residues. Sequencing input: naive CD4+ T cells sorted from blood. Specified subset: CD45RA+ positively selected. This receptor was obtained from a man between 18 and 29 years old in good health. The chain recombines TRBV7-9 with TRBJ2-2; D tentatively reads TRBD1 or TRBD2 (6 bases each). The CDR3 region has the DNA TGTGCCAGCAACGGGGGCCCGAACACCGGGGAGCTGTTTTTT. Its translation is CASNGGPNTGELFF.